This T cell receptor beta chain was identified during a study of T cells in Graves' hyperthyroidism and ophthalmopathy. Study-wide findings and caveats: A 13 V-J model separated ophthalmopathy from stable hyperthyroidism.

The investigators amplified TCR beta CDR3 regions from RNA transcripts. When the TCR CDR3 underwent first-round RT-PCR, the HTBI primer set was used. TCRdb itself ran the multiplex PCR reads through MiXCR, one entry per CDR3 protein. The sample has some 800,000 distinct CDR3 sequences; around 38% are singletons. Patients were aged 18 to 65, had disease duration under 2 months, and had newly diagnosed hyperthyroidism. The study excluded patients with uncontrolled infection, other autoimmune disease, pregnancy or lactation. Diagnosis rested on symptoms, serum thyroxine and TRAb, thyroid ultrasound, and orbital computed tomography. Germline V gene sequence: CDR1 SGHTA, CDR2 FQGNSA. V was shortened by 7 bases and J by 3 bases, with 13 bases between the two germline ends. The length of the CDR3 is 14 residues. As to this clonotype: Its specificity is unknown.

The sequenced material came from blood. This sequence originates from a man in his late teens or twenties with Graves' hyperthyroidism. V is TRBV7-2 and J is TRBJ1-3; no reliable D call. DNA of the CDR3: TGTGCCAGCAAGCGAGCGGGATATGGAAACACCATATATTTT. Its protein product is CASKRAGYGNTIYF.